Listed below are T cell receptor beta chains from one sample, sequenced in a study of shared clonotypes between healthy human individuals. Assay used: immunoSEQ multiplex PCR; TCRdb lists only in-frame clones, some missing. Counted here are under 2,500,000 clones, around 95% occurring once; the ten biggest clones make up roughly 0.13%. Sequencing was carried out using naive CD4+ T cells sorted from blood. The receptors originated from a man between 18 and 35 years old in good health. The CDR3 runs from the conserved cysteine through the conserved F or W. The order of the fields is CDR3 protein, CDR3 DNA, J gene, clone size, V gene, D gene. The D gene is left open where the match is weak. Only part of the rows carry a size: once, few, many, or a class if the clone is expanded.

CASSLDGRGTEQYF	TGCGCCAGCAGCTTGGACGGCAGGGGGACCGAGCAGTACTTC	TRBJ2-7	NA	TRBV5-1	TRBD1
CASSELGTVSYNEQFF	TGTGCCAGCAGTGAATTAGGGACAGTATCCTACAATGAGCAGTTCTTC	TRBJ2-1	NA	TRBV25-1	TRBD1
CASSFSGTPGYTF	TGTGCCAGCAGCTTCTCCGGGACCCCTGGCTACACCTTC	TRBJ1-2	NA	TRBV7-2	NA
CASSPLLAGYNEQFF	TGTGCCAGCTCACCTCTCCTAGCGGGGTACAATGAGCAGTTCTTC	TRBJ2-1	NA	TRBV18	TRBD2
CASSLGFQETQYF	TGTGCCAGCAGCTTAGGGTTCCAAGAGACCCAGTACTTC	TRBJ2-5	NA	TRBV11-2	NA
CASSPTLDRGNNEKLFF	TGTGCCAGCAGTCCAACGTTAGACAGGGGGAATAATGAAAAACTGTTTTTT	TRBJ1-4	NA	TRBV27	TRBD1
CASSLVWVDGYTF	TGTGCCAGCAGCTTAGTTTGGGTGGATGGCTACACCTTC	TRBJ1-2	NA	TRBV7-8	NA
CASSLSGTSTDTQYF	TGCGCCAGCAGCTTGAGTGGCACTAGCACAGATACGCAGTATTTT	TRBJ2-3	once	TRBV5-1	NA
CASSPGLDRGQFF	TGTGCCAGCAGCCCAGGACTAGACAGAGGGCAGTTCTTC	TRBJ2-1	NA	TRBV5-4	TRBD2
CASSRRTANTEAFF	TGTGCCAGCAGTCGCCGGACGGCGAACACTGAAGCTTTCTTT	TRBJ1-1	NA	TRBV28	NA
CASSQGGTSPGDTQYF	TGCGCCAGCAGCCAAGGAGGGACTAGCCCCGGGGATACGCAGTATTTT	TRBJ2-3	NA	TRBV4-3	TRBD2
CASSWGGGSYEQYF	TGCGCCAGCAGCTGGGGAGGGGGTTCCTACGAGCAGTACTTC	TRBJ2-7	NA	TRBV5-1	NA
CAWSVLRVFGQAADTQYF	TGTGCCTGGAGTGTACTTAGGGTCTTCGGACAGGCCGCAGATACGCAGTATTTT	TRBJ2-3	once	TRBV30	TRBD1
CASKRGSLQETQYF	TGTGCCAGCAAACGAGGCAGCCTCCAAGAGACCCAGTACTTC	TRBJ2-5	once	TRBV6-5	NA
CASSLAPGAYEQYF	TGCGCCAGCAGCTTGGCACCAGGAGCCTACGAGCAGTACTTC	TRBJ2-7	NA	TRBV5-1	NA
CASSYSLAGGYNEQFF	TGTGCCAGCAGTTACTCCCTAGCGGGAGGCTACAATGAGCAGTTCTTC	TRBJ2-1	NA	TRBV6-5	TRBD2
CSGEDFGYTF	TGCAGTGGAGAAGACTTTGGCTACACCTTC	TRBJ1-2	NA	TRBV20-1	NA
CASASGANTGELFF	TGTGCCTCGGCGAGCGGAGCGAACACCGGGGAGCTGTTTTTT	TRBJ2-2	NA	TRBV19	NA
CASSSTGTGGGYQPQHF	TGTGCCAGCAGCTCTACCGGGACAGGGGGCGGATATCAGCCCCAGCATTTT	TRBJ1-5	NA	TRBV7-2	TRBD1
CATHRGGSTDTQYF	TGCGCCACACACAGGGGAGGTAGCACAGATACGCAGTATTTT	TRBJ2-3	NA	TRBV5-1	NA
CASSPNTGNAFLYGYTF	TGTGCCAGCAGCCCCAATACAGGGAATGCCTTTCTTTATGGCTACACCTTC	TRBJ1-2	NA	TRBV7-2	NA
CASSLDRGLNTEAFF	TGTGCCAGCAGCTTAGACAGGGGGCTGAACACTGAAGCTTTCTTT	TRBJ1-1	once	TRBV5-6	TRBD1
CASSQDVGGKQYF	TGTGCCAGCAGCCAAGACGTTGGGGGGAAGCAGTACTTC	TRBJ2-7	NA	TRBV4-2	NA
CASGRTGTTEAFF	TGCGCCAGCGGAAGGACGGGAACAACTGAAGCTTTCTTT	TRBJ1-1	NA	TRBV5-1	NA
CATSRGGTGGRLGSNQPQHF	TGTGCCACCAGCAGAGGAGGCACAGGGGGCCGCTTGGGGAGCAATCAGCCCCAGCATTTT	TRBJ1-5	NA	TRBV15	TRBD1
CASSMGGPGNQPQHF	TGTGCCAGTAGTATGGGGGGGCCTGGCAATCAGCCCCAGCATTTT	TRBJ1-5	NA	TRBV19	NA
CASTTLDLRSFGNQPQHF	TGTGCCAGCACCACACTCGATTTGCGTTCGTTTGGCAATCAGCCCCAGCATTTT	TRBJ1-5	NA	TRBV28	NA
CASSRQAPSNTGELFF	TGTGCCAGTAGCAGACAGGCCCCCTCGAACACCGGGGAGCTGTTTTTT	TRBJ2-2	NA	TRBV19	NA
CASGNYWGGSGFGYTF	TGTGCCAGCGGAAATTATTGGGGGGGCTCGGGTTTTGGCTACACCTTC	TRBJ1-2	NA	TRBV28	NA
CASSRSPQETQYF	TGTGCCAGCAGCCGATCCCCCCAAGAGACCCAGTACTTC	TRBJ2-5	once	TRBV7-6	NA
CASSPSGQGRYEQYF	TGTGCCAGCAGTCCCTCCGGACAGGGACGGTACGAGCAGTACTTC	TRBJ2-7	NA	TRBV6-1	TRBD1
CASSPGGIEAFF	TGTGCCAGTAGCCCTGGGGGCATTGAAGCTTTCTTT	TRBJ1-1	NA	TRBV19	NA
CAWRVGVTANYGYTF	TGTGCCTGGAGAGTGGGAGTGACAGCTAACTATGGCTACACCTTC	TRBJ1-2	NA	TRBV30	NA
CASSYYVGSKYEQYF	TGTGCCAGCAGTTACTACGTTGGCAGCAAATACGAGCAGTACTTC	TRBJ2-7	NA	TRBV6-5	NA
CASSYSNSYGYTF	TGTGCCAGCAGTTACTCGAATAGCTATGGCTACACCTTC	TRBJ1-2	NA	TRBV6-5	NA
CASTPKETQYF	TGTGCCAGCACCCCTAAAGAGACCCAGTACTTC	TRBJ2-5	NA	TRBV6-1	NA
CAWSVLYRVGTGELFF	TGTGCCTGGAGTGTATTATACAGGGTCGGAACCGGGGAGCTGTTTTTT	TRBJ2-2	NA	TRBV30	NA
CASSLRPGRAGTDTQYF	TGTGCCAGCAGCTTACGCCCAGGGCGGGCCGGCACAGATACGCAGTATTTT	TRBJ2-3	NA	TRBV11-2	NA
CASSPTGSTEAFF	TGTGCCAGCAGCCCCACAGGGAGCACTGAAGCTTTCTTT	TRBJ1-1	NA	TRBV7-3	NA
CASSPGLAPTDTQYF	TGTGCCAGTAGCCCTGGGCTTGCTCCCACAGATACGCAGTATTTT	TRBJ2-3	NA	TRBV19	NA
CASSLGETDTQYF	TGTGCCAGCAGCTTGGGGGAGACAGATACGCAGTATTTT	TRBJ2-3	NA	TRBV7-9	NA
CASSYSLALAEAFF	TGCGCCAGCAGCTATTCCTTAGCGCTGGCTGAAGCTTTCTTT	TRBJ1-1	NA	TRBV4-3	NA